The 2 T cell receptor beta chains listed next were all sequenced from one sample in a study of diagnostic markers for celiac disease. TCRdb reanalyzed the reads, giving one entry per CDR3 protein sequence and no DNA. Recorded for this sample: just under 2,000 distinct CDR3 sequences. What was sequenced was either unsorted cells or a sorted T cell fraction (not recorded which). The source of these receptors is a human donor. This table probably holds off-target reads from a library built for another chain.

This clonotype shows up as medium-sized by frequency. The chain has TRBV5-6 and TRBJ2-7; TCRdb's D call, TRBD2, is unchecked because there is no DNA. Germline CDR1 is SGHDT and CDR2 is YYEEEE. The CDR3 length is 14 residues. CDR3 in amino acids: CASSRGLASHEQYF. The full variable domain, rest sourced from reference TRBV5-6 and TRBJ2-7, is DAGVTQSPTHLIKTRGQQVTLRCSPKSGHDTVSWYQQALGQGPQFIFQYYEEEERQRGNFPDRFSGHQFPNYSSELNVNALLLGDSALYLCASSRGLASHEQYFGPGTRLTVT.

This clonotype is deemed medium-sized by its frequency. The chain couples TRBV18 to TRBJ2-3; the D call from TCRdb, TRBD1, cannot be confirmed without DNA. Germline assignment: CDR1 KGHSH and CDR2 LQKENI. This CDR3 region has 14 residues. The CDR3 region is CASSRQGSTDTQYF.